The rows below give T cell receptor beta chains drawn from one sample of a study of vaccination and CD4 T cells after COVID-19. TCRdb processed the PCR reads anew with MiXCR; each CDR3 protein has one entry. The sample holds 15,000 to 20,000 distinct CDR3 sequences, 51% seen once. No antigen has been identified for these receptors. Material: CD4+ T cells from blood, cultured in vitro, obtained about 7 months after SARS-CoV-2 vaccination. Receptor source: a human donor who had recovered from COVID-19. CDR3s include the opening cysteine and the closing phenylalanine or tryptophan. The order of the fields is CDR3 length, clone size, D gene, J gene, V gene, CDR3 DNA, CDR3 protein. The D gene is left open where the match is weak. Not all rows give a size; the values are once, few, many and, for expanded clones, a class.

CDR3 length: 15
clone size: once
D gene: NA
J gene: TRBJ2-2
V gene: TRBV11-1
CDR3 DNA: TGTGCCAGCAGCCCGCGACTAGCGAACACCGGGGAGCTGTTTTTT
CDR3 protein: CASSPRLANTGELFF

CDR3 length: 14
clone size: NA
D gene: TRBD1
J gene: TRBJ1-6
V gene: TRBV19
CDR3 DNA: TGTGCCAGTAATCTTGGGACAGTTGGCTCACCCCTCCACTTT
CDR3 protein: CASNLGTVGSPLHF

CDR3 length: 15
clone size: few
D gene: NA
J gene: TRBJ2-2
V gene: TRBV10-3
CDR3 DNA: TGTGCCATCAGCCGAAAGGGACCGCCAACCGGGGAGCTGTTTTTT
CDR3 protein: CAISRKGPPTGELFF

CDR3 length: 16
clone size: NA
D gene: NA
J gene: TRBJ1-2
V gene: TRBV18
CDR3 DNA: TGTGCCAGCTCACCACCGGGGAGACTCAGAAGGGATGGCTACACCTTC
CDR3 protein: CASSPPGRLRRDGYTF

CDR3 length: 14
clone size: NA
D gene: NA
J gene: TRBJ2-2
V gene: TRBV7-3
CDR3 DNA: TGTGCCAGCAGCTTAGGGACGAACACCGGGGAGCTGTTTTTT
CDR3 protein: CASSLGTNTGELFF

CDR3 length: 14
clone size: NA
D gene: NA
J gene: TRBJ2-1
V gene: TRBV7-2
CDR3 DNA: TGTGCCAGCCGACCGCAGGGAGCCTACAATGAGCAGTTCTTC
CDR3 protein: CASRPQGAYNEQFF

CDR3 length: 15
clone size: NA
D gene: TRBD1
J gene: TRBJ2-3
V gene: TRBV6-1
CDR3 DNA: TGTGCCAGCAGGAGGCAGACAGGGAGCGCAGATACGCAGTATTTT
CDR3 protein: CASRRQTGSADTQYF

CDR3 length: 13
clone size: NA
D gene: NA
J gene: TRBJ2-1
V gene: TRBV27
CDR3 DNA: TGTGCCAGCAGCACGCATTTCAATGATGAGCAGTTCTTC
CDR3 protein: CASSTHFNDEQFF

CDR3 length: 13
clone size: few
D gene: NA
J gene: TRBJ1-5
V gene: TRBV6-1
CDR3 DNA: TGTGCCAGCAGTGTACAGAACTATCAGCCCCAGCATTTT
CDR3 protein: CASSVQNYQPQHF

CDR3 length: 16
clone size: NA
D gene: NA
J gene: TRBJ1-6
V gene: TRBV20-1
CDR3 DNA: TGCAGTGCTAGAGATCCGAATTTCTCCTATAATTCACCCCTCCACTTT
CDR3 protein: CSARDPNFSYNSPLHF

CDR3 length: 14
clone size: NA
D gene: NA
J gene: TRBJ1-5
V gene: TRBV20-1
CDR3 DNA: TGCAGTGCTAGAGATCCACAGGGAACGCAGCCCCAGCATTTT
CDR3 protein: CSARDPQGTQPQHF

CDR3 length: 12
clone size: NA
D gene: NA
J gene: TRBJ2-2
V gene: TRBV7-3
CDR3 DNA: TGTGCCAGCAGCTTAACGCGAGGGGAGCTGTTTTTT
CDR3 protein: CASSLTRGELFF

CDR3 length: 14
clone size: NA
D gene: NA
J gene: TRBJ1-1
V gene: TRBV6-5
CDR3 DNA: TGTGCCAGCAGTTACTCGCTACAGGGCACTGAAGCTTTCTTT
CDR3 protein: CASSYSLQGTEAFF

CDR3 length: 13
clone size: few
D gene: TRBD1
J gene: TRBJ1-1
V gene: TRBV18
CDR3 DNA: TGTGCCAGCGCCGGACAGGCGAACACTGAAGCTTTCTTT
CDR3 protein: CASAGQANTEAFF

CDR3 length: 14
clone size: once
D gene: NA
J gene: TRBJ2-5
V gene: TRBV18
CDR3 DNA: TGTGCCAGCTCACCACCGGGGCGTCAAGAGACCCAGTACTTC
CDR3 protein: CASSPPGRQETQYF

CDR3 length: 15
clone size: NA
D gene: TRBD2
J gene: TRBJ2-1
V gene: TRBV7-2
CDR3 DNA: TGTGCCAGCAGCCTGGGACTAGCCTCCTACAATGAGCAGTTCTTC
CDR3 protein: CASSLGLASYNEQFF

CDR3 length: 14
clone size: NA
D gene: NA
J gene: TRBJ1-4
V gene: TRBV20-1
CDR3 DNA: TGCAGTGCGAGAGGGACCTCAACTAATGAAAAACTGTTTTTT
CDR3 protein: CSARGTSTNEKLFF